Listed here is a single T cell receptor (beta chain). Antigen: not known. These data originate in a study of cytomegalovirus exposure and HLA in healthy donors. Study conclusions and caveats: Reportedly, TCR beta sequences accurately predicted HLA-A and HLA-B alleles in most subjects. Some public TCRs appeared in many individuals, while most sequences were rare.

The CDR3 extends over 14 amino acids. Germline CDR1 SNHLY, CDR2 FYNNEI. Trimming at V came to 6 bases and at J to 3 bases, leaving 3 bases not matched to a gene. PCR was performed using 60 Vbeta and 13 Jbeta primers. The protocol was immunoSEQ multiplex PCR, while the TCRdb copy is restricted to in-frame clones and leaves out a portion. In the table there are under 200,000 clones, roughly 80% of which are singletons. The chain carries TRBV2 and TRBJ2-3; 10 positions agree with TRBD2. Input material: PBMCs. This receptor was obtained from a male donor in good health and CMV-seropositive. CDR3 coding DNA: TGTGCCAGCAGGATAGCGGGGGGTACAGATACGCAGTATTTT. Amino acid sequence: CASRIAGGTDTQYF.